One and the same sample provided the 17 T cell receptor beta chains below, sequenced in a study of blood T cell repertoires in COVID-19. Measured with immunoSEQ multiplex PCR; TCRdb has only the in-frame clones, and not every one. The sample yields under 450,000 clones, over 80% seen once. The sequenced sample was PBMCs or T cells enriched from blood (not recorded which). All receptors come from a woman aged 50 to 60 who had recovered from COVID-19.

As to this clone: The same CDR3 is also encoded by other DNA sequences in this sample. The chain carries TRBV19 and TRBJ1-6; the D gene is possibly TRBD1 (6 bases). Trimming stripped 3 bases from V and 0 bases from J, with 12 bases between. The V gene's germline CDR1 is LNHDA and CDR2 SQIVND (reference sequence). CDR3 length: 17 residues. The CDR3 DNA follows: TGTGCCAGTAGTATCGGGCAGGGGAGCTCCTATAATTCACCCCTCCACTTT. Its protein is CASSIGQGSSYNSPLHF.

The chain has TRBV12-2 and TRBJ1-5; TRBD1, the table's D call, was not compared with the DNA. TRBV12-2 is noted as a pseudogene. The CDR3 has 17 residues. The CDR3 region is CASRLVDRPNSNQPQHF. Written as DNA, the CDR3 is TGTGCAAGTCGCTTAGTGGACAGGCCCAATAGCAATCAGCCCCAGCATTTT.

J is TRBJ2-3 and V is TRBV14; 8 bases fit TRBD1. CDR3 size: 15 residues. The ends lost 5 bases at V and 0 bases at J; junction bases unmatched: 4. Germline-derived CDR1 and CDR2 are SGHDN and FVKESK. Here the CDR3 DNA reads TGTGCCAGCAGCTTACGGACAGGGAGCACAGATACGCAGTATTTT. It translates to CASSLRTGSTDTQYF.

This chain links TRBV24-1 with TRBJ2-3, with TRBD1 matching over 8 bases. The CDR3 length is 16 residues. With 4 bases clipped from V and 3 bases from J, the junction kept 8 bases outside the gene matches. Per germline, CDR1 KGHDR and CDR2 SFDVKD. Written as DNA, the CDR3 is TGTGCCACCAGTGACTCTGGACAGGGTGGAACAGATACGCAGTATTTT. It is translated as CATSDSGQGGTDTQYF.

The rearrangement uses TRBV29-1 and TRBJ2-7, with D maybe TRBD1 (6 bases). The CDR3 is made up of 13 amino acids. Germline CDR1 reads SQVTM; CDR2 reads ANQGSEA. V shed 6 bases and J shed 6 bases, with 18 bases lying between them. The CDR3 nucleotides read TGCAGCGTCGACTCAACATCAGGGGTCGAGCAGTACTTC. Translation gives CSVDSTSGVEQYF.

The chain combines TRBV7-6 with TRBJ2-1, with a weak D call TRBD2 (5 bases). Germline CDR1 and CDR2: SGHVS and FNYEAQ. CDR3 length: 13 amino acids. V was pared by 1 base and J by 4 bases, with 5 bases between. CDR3 sequence reads: CASSLGTYNEQFF. CDR3 sequence (DNA): TGTGCCAGCAGCTTAGGGACTTACAATGAGCAGTTCTTC.

The chain couples TRBV10-3 to TRBJ2-2; 9 bases fit TRBD1. Germline V gene sequence: CDR1 ENHRY, CDR2 SYGVKD. The CDR3 is made up of 16 amino acids. The junction had 8 bases not matched to a gene; V was cut back by 4 bases and J by 5 bases. DNA of the CDR3: TGTGCCATCAGTGGAAACACAGGGGGCGAGACCGGGGAGCTGTTTTTT. Its protein is CAISGNTGGETGELFF.

As to this clone: Other DNA sequences in the same sample also yield this CDR3. This sequence joins TRBV15 and TRBJ1-5; D uncertain. CDR3 length equals 14 residues. V lost 0 bases and J 6 bases, leaving 9 bases between the germline ends. Germline V CDR1 and CDR2: LNHNV, YYDKDF (reference sequence). The CDR3 region is CATSRDLVGQPQHF. The DNA of the CDR3 is TGTGCCACCAGCAGAGATTTAGTTGGTCAGCCCCAGCATTTT.

This sequence joins TRBV6-6 and TRBJ2-1; 9 bases are a match to TRBD2. The V gene end was trimmed by 5 bases and the J gene end by 5 bases; junction bases not matched to a gene: 16. The CDR3 contains 18 residues. Per germline, CDR1 MNHNY and CDR2 SVGAGI (reference sequence). The CDR3 protein is CASSQIAGVTRGNNEQFF. In DNA, the CDR3 is TGTGCCAGCAGTCAAATAGCGGGGGTCACCCGGGGCAACAATGAGCAGTTCTTC.

The gene calls are TRBV4-1 and TRBJ1-3, with 7 bases matching TRBD1. The V gene's germline CDR1 is MGHRA and CDR2 YSYEKL. The ends lost 0 bases at V and 6 bases at J; junction bases unmatched: 11. The CDR3 length is 17 residues. This CDR3 is CASSQETTGKGANTIYF. CDR3 nucleotide sequence: TGCGCCAGCAGCCAAGAAACGACAGGAAAGGGGGCAAACACCATATATTTT.

V is TRBV4-1 and J is TRBJ2-3; 7 bases are shared with TRBD1. This CDR3 spans 18 amino acids. In germline, CDR1 is MGHRA, CDR2 YSYEKL. After removal of 1 base from V and 3 bases from J, the junction contained 13 bases not matched to a gene. The CDR3 reads CASSQVRPGQLRTDTQYF. The CDR3 DNA is TGCGCCAGCAGCCAAGTTCGCCCGGGACAGCTACGGACAGATACGCAGTATTTT.

The chain recombines TRBV27 with TRBJ1-2; 7 nucleotides line up with TRBD1. The V gene end was trimmed by 5 bases and the J gene end by 8 bases; junction bases not matched to a gene: 8. This CDR3 is 13 amino acids long. Germline lookup yields CDR1 MNHEY and CDR2 SMNVEV (reference sequence). The CDR3 bases are TGTGCCAGCAGTCGACAGGGCATAGAGGGCTACACCTTC. Translating it yields CASSRQGIEGYTF.

The V call is TRBV11-2, the J call TRBJ2-7; D ambiguous. The CDR3 length is 14 residues. Germline values: CDR1 SGHAT, CDR2 FQNNGV. V lost 0 bases and J 2 bases, leaving 8 bases between the germline ends. DNA for the CDR3: TGTGCCAGCAGCTTAGAGGCCACGACCTACGAGCAGTACTTC. This encodes CASSLEATTYEQYF.

V gene TRBV7-9 combines with J gene TRBJ2-3, with 7 positions matching TRBD2. This CDR3 region has 12 residues. The germline gives CDR1 SEHNR, CDR2 FQNEAQ (reference sequence). After removal of 8 bases from V and 6 bases from J, the junction contained 5 bases not matched to a gene. For the CDR3, the DNA is TGTGCCAGCGATCGCGGGAGTGATACGCAGTATTTT. Translation gives CASDRGSDTQYF.

The V gene is TRBV6-5, the J gene TRBJ2-7; 9 nucleotides agree with TRBD2. The germline V gene encodes CDR1 MNHEY and CDR2 SVGAGI. V was pared by 0 bases and J by 7 bases, with 7 bases of the junction left unmatched. This CDR3 is 15 amino acids long. The CDR3 sequence is CASSYSPSGIGEQYF. The CDR3 coding sequence is TGTGCCAGCAGTTACTCGCCTAGCGGGATTGGAGAGCAGTACTTC.

This chain connects TRBV6-1 to TRBJ1-5; D is undetermined. Germline V gene data show CDR1 as MNHNS and CDR2 as SASEGT. Trimming took 1 base from V and 4 from J, leaving 8 bases between them. This CDR3 has 14 amino acids. CDR3 sequence reads: CASSEGLANQPQHF. The CDR3 region has the DNA TGTGCCAGCAGTGAAGGTTTAGCAAATCAGCCCCAGCATTTT.

The V gene is TRBV19, the J gene TRBJ2-5; TRBD2 is a possible D gene (6 bases). Germline CDR1 and CDR2: LNHDA and SQIVND (reference sequence). V was pared by 7 bases and J by 4 bases, with 19 bases between. The length of the CDR3 is 15 residues. The CDR3 spells CASTWGGGIGETQYF. CDR3 sequence (DNA): TGTGCCAGTACGTGGGGTGGGGGGATTGGAGAGACCCAGTACTTC.